This TCR beta chain was documented in a study of T cell repertoires in cytomegalovirus infection. This clonotype was observed at least ten times. No antigen is known for it. Study-wide results and caveats: Dominating the ex vivo response were HLA-C-restricted CMV-specific TCR beta clonotypes.

MiXCR, applied by TCRdb to the reads, yields one record per CDR3 protein. The sample records roughly 140,000 distinct CDR3 sequences, roughly a quarter being singletons. Between the trimmed V and J ends, which lost 2 bases and 6 bases, there was a span of 7 bases. Germline V gene lookup returns CDR1 MDHEN and CDR2 SYDVKM. The CDR3 extends over 13 amino acids. The TCR comes from a human donor in good health (CMV status not recorded). Some clones in this sample may be carry-over from other donors' samples. The chain carries TRBV28 and TRBJ2-2; no clear D gene. The sample comprised PBMCs. The CDR3 spells CASSLEVAGELFF. The CDR3 nucleotides are TGTGCCAGCAGTTTAGAAGTCGCCGGGGAGCTGTTTTTT.